Listed below are T cell receptor beta chains from one sample, sequenced in a study of beta chain features in type 1 diabetes. Profiling relied on immunoSEQ multiplex PCR, and the TCRdb table lists in-frame clones only, not all of them. The sample includes almost 350,000 clones, roughly a fifth of them seen just once. Sequencing was done on a sample of naive CD4+ T cells from blood. Receptor source: a woman aged 18-29 years in good health. Each CDR3 is given without its conserved first and last residue. The order of the fields is V gene, CDR3 length, clone size, CDR3 protein. Clone size is stated in some rows and not others, as once, few, many or a class when expanded.

TRBV5-4,13,.,ASSTPTGGVGGYT
TRBV19,13,few,ASSQTSGSYNEQF
TRBV25-1,11,few,ASRGRVDTEAF
TRBV15,14,.,ATSRVVGGSGYGYT
TRBV30,11,.,AWSLRAYNEQF
TRBV9,13,.,ASKGGGTATDTQY
TRBV19,10,.,ASSPTRDGYT
TRBV6-6,12,.,ASSPGGPQETQY
TRBV7-8,12,few,ASSRTVLGDTQY
TRBV4-2,14,few,ASSQVTSGSADTQY
TRBV11-2,11,.,ASSLGQTDTQY
TRBV4-1,13,.,ASSQRGQGTGKLF
TRBV6-6,12,.,ASRIAGGGDTQY
TRBV4-3,14,few,ASSLFARTGGIEAF
TRBV5-1,13,.,ASSTGQGTNYGYT
TRBV7-9,12,few,ASRGGDGTYGYT
TRBV6-1,12,few,ASSSPGGYTEAF
TRBV13,10,few,ASSLAGVTQY
TRBV11-2,12,few,ASSLRQGGETQY
TRBV4-1,13,.,ASSQDLYGYRELF
TRBV2,12,few,ATVTGSSYNEQF
TRBV5-1,12,.,ASSPGTEGNTIY